Listed here are 16 T cell receptor beta chains from one sample, sequenced in a study of T cells expressing NK-cell markers (dated by TCRdb to 2018 to 2020). Library construction relied on 5' RACE. The data were produced on an Illumina HiSeq 2000. The reads were reprocessed in TCRdb, with one entry per CDR3 protein sequence and no accompanying DNA. This sample's table lists about 440,000 distinct CDR3 sequences. Approximately 6.8% of the sample is taken by the ten largest. The sequenced material came from blood T cells: a sorted CD56 or NKG2C T cell subset, CD4+ or CD8+ T cells, or bulk PBMC T cells (not recorded which). The receptors were sampled from a woman aged 18-69 years in good health.

The rearrangement joins TRBV10-3 to TRBJ2-2; TCRdb's D call, TRBD1, is unchecked because there is no DNA. The CDR3 is 15 residues long. Germline-derived CDR1 and CDR2 are ENHRY and SYGVKD. This CDR3 is CAISVRGANTGELFF.

The chain employs TRBV14 and TRBJ2-7; TCRdb returns TRBD2, unconfirmable since there is no DNA. CDR1 is SGHDN, CDR2 FVKESK, per germline. The CDR3 covers 16 residues. This CDR3 reads CASSLDYPSGSYEQYF. The full variable domain, completed using reference TRBV14 and TRBJ2-7, is EAGVTQFPSHSVIEKGQTVTLRCDPISGHDNLYWYRRVMGKEIKFLLHFVKESKQDESGMPNNRFLAERTGGTYSTLKVQPAELEDSGVYFCASSLDYPSGSYEQYFGPGTRLTVT.

The rearrangement uses TRBV7-2 and TRBJ2-1; TCRdb's D call of TRBD1 is untestable without DNA. In germline, CDR1 is SGHTA, CDR2 FQGNSA. The CDR3 is 15 amino acids. Here the CDR3 reads CASTYLGRHVHEQFF.

The chain joins TRBV5-1 to TRBJ2-7; TCRdb outputs TRBD2, but without DNA this stays unchecked. Germline values: CDR1 SGHRS, CDR2 YFSETQ. CDR3 length equals 17 residues. The CDR3 sequence: CASSLVGGGPDPYEQYF.

V usage is TRBV6-5 and J usage is TRBJ2-5; the D call of TRBD2 rests on TCRdb alone, since no DNA is present to check it. Per germline, CDR1 MNHEY and CDR2 SVGAGI. The CDR3 covers 17 residues. CDR3 sequence reads: CASSLPTSPTHGETQYF.

The chain carries TRBV28 and TRBJ2-2. Germline CDR1 is MDHEN and CDR2 is SYDVKM. The CDR3 extends over 16 amino acids. The CDR3 region is CASSYRDQGNTGELFF. Full variable domain (outside the CDR3, taken from reference TRBV28 and TRBJ2-2): DVKVTQSSRYLVKRTGEKVFLECVQDMDHENMFWYRQDPGLGLRLIYFSYDVKMKEKGDIPEGYSVSREKKERFSLILESASTNQTSMYLCASSYRDQGNTGELFFGEGSRLTVL.

The rearrangement uses TRBV5-5 and TRBJ2-1; as DNA is missing, the TRBD2 call by TCRdb cannot be tested. CDR1 is SGHKS, CDR2 YYEKEE, per germline (reference sequence). The CDR3 is 15 amino acids. The CDR3 reads CASSREGLGLNEQFF.

The J gene is TRBJ2-5, the V gene TRBV5-5; with no DNA, the TCRdb D assignment of TRBD2 cannot be verified. CDR3 length: 18 residues. From germline, CDR1 is SGHKS and CDR2 YYEKEE (reference sequence). CDR3 loop: CASSWGKLSGGPQETQYF.

The J gene is TRBJ2-5, the V gene TRBV21-1; TCRdb calls TRBD2, which cannot be checked without DNA. TRBV21-1 is annotated as a pseudogene. This CDR3 has 22 residues. CDR3 sequence: CASSKALRERVKYPSYQETQYF.

The chain links TRBV20-1 to TRBJ2-4; TCRdb gives TRBD2 as the D gene, but with no DNA this cannot be confirmed. The germline CDR1 and CDR2 sequences are DFQATT and SNEGSKA (reference sequence). The CDR3 totals 16 residues. CDR3 sequence reads: CSARARWTSGGGIQYF.

V gene TRBV24-1 combines with J gene TRBJ1-1. Germline-derived CDR1 and CDR2 are KGHDR and SFDVKD. This CDR3 spans 12 amino acids. The CDR3 spells CATLPENTEAFF.

The V gene is TRBV12-3 or TRBV12-4, the J gene TRBJ2-1. There are 11 residues in the CDR3. The CDR3 spells CASSPTNEQFF.

The chain couples TRBV4-1 to TRBJ2-5; TCRdb outputs TRBD2, but without DNA this stays unchecked. CDR1 and CDR2 from the germline V gene are MGHRA and YSYEKL. CDR3 length: 17 residues. The chain's CDR3 is CASSQSTSGGAVETQYF.

The J gene is TRBJ2-4, the V gene TRBV5-6; the TRBD1 assignment by TCRdb is unverifiable without DNA. The CDR3 runs to 14 residues. Germline V gives CDR1 SGHDT, CDR2 YYEEEE. The CDR3 reads CASSSEGSKNIQYF.

The CDR3 sequence: CASSFFSGGWGGYTF. The J gene is TRBJ1-2, the V gene TRBV12-3 or TRBV12-4; checking the TCRdb D call of TRBD1 is not possible without DNA. This CDR3 region has 15 residues.

The rearrangement uses TRBV12-3 or TRBV12-4 and TRBJ2-1; TCRdb designates TRBD2, a call that cannot be tested without DNA. This CDR3 contains 15 residues. The CDR3 spells CASSSLKRLANEQFF.